This entry features one T cell receptor (beta chain) sequence. This record belongs to a study of T-cell reconstitution after alpha-beta-depleted transplantation in children. J gave up 3 bases and V 3 bases, and 4 bases lay outside the gene matches. The CDR3 is made up of 15 amino acids. Germline V gene data show CDR1 as DFQATT and CDR2 as SNEGSKA (reference sequence). A TCRbeta library incorporating unique molecular identifiers was prepared. TCRdb passed the PCR reads through MiXCR, listing each CDR3 protein once. The sample lists 140,000 to 150,000 distinct CDR3 sequences, 7.5% to 9% occurring once. The genes are TRBV20-1 and TRBJ2-3, with TRBD2 matching over 12 bases. The sample consisted of PBMCs, mostly from graft donor cells, taken 180 days after TCRalphabeta/CD19-depleted stem cell transplant. This TCR was recovered from a female patient aged 2-15 years who had a stem cell transplant for congenital amegakaryocytic thrombocytopenia, so the T cells may come from the graft donor. CDR3 residues: CSASRTSGKTDTQYF. CDR3 nucleotides: TGCAGTGCTAGTCGGACTAGCGGGAAGACAGATACGCAGTATTTT.